Many counts were recorded for the clone carrying this T cell receptor (beta chain). Its antigen is not identified. This sample is part of a study of neurological immune-mediated disorders. By 5'RACE with 10-nucleotide random UMIs, the cDNA was made. Each CDR3 protein is one row after TCRdb ran MiXCR on the 5' RACE reads. This table has approximately 30,000 distinct CDR3 sequences, under 6% appearing once. Study results and caveats: TCR clonal expansion peaked in HTLV-1-associated myelopathy patients and was lowest in multiple sclerosis patients.

The CDR3 is 16 residues long. Germline loops: CDR1 SGHDN, CDR2 FVKESK. V lost 1 base, J lost 2 bases, and 8 bases stayed unmatched. The sequenced sample consisted of CD4+ T cells from blood. This sequence originates from a woman aged 50 to 65 in good health. This chain connects TRBV14 to TRBJ2-7; 7 bases line up with TRBD2. The CDR3: CASSQALGLPPYEQYF. CDR3 in DNA: TGTGCCAGCAGCCAAGCCCTGGGACTACCGCCCTACGAGCAGTACTTC.